A selection of T cell receptor beta chains follows, all from one sample in a study of early T cells in non-severe SARS-CoV-2 infection. TCRdb re-called the 5' RACE reads through MiXCR, storing one row per CDR3 protein. This sample has approximately 35,000 distinct CDR3 sequences; roughly 4% occur once, and the top ten carry 5.9%. Material for sequencing was whole blood. These receptors all come from an adult who was a healthcare worker with PCR-confirmed SARS-CoV-2 infection or an uninfected control (not recorded which). Each CDR3 is given with its conserved first and last residue. D genes are given only for firm matches. Some rows have no size entry. The others give once, few or many, or a class for an expanded clone.

CDR3 DNA | CDR3 protein | J gene | V gene | D gene | clone size
TGTGCCAGCAGTCGCGTATCAGGGGTGAATCAGCCCCAGCATTTT | CASSRVSGVNQPQHF | TRBJ1-5 | TRBV6-5 | - | many
TGTGCCAGCAGCTTAGGCCTTCGGGGTGGAGATGAAGCTTTCTTT | CASSLGLRGGDEAFF | TRBJ1-1 | TRBV13 | - | many
TGTGCCAGCATCACAACCGGGACAGGGGGCAATGAGCAGTTCTTC | CASITTGTGGNEQFF | TRBJ2-1 | TRBV5-6 | TRBD1 | many
TGTGCCAGCAGCTCGGGACAGGGATATGAAAAACTGTTTTTT | CASSSGQGYEKLFF | TRBJ1-4 | TRBV5-4 | TRBD1 | many
TGTGCCAGCAAGGACGGAACACCAAGCTCCTACAATGAGCAGTTCTTC | CASKDGTPSSYNEQFF | TRBJ2-1 | TRBV6-5 | - | many
TGTGCCTGGAGCCAAGGGTCCAATGAGCAGTTCTTC | CAWSQGSNEQFF | TRBJ2-1 | TRBV30 | - | many
TGTGCCAGCACCAGTTTCTACGAGCAGTACTTC | CASTSFYEQYF | TRBJ2-7 | TRBV6-2/TRBV6-3 | - | many
TGTGCCAGCAGTTACGCCAGGCCCACGGGAGGAAGCTCCTACGAGCAGTACTTC | CASSYARPTGGSSYEQYF | TRBJ2-7 | TRBV6-5 | TRBD2 | many
TGTGCCAGTAGTAGAGAACAGGGATCCCTCTCAGAAGATACGCAGTATTTT | CASSREQGSLSEDTQYF | TRBJ2-3 | TRBV19 | - | many
TGTGCCAGCAGTTACGAGGGGCTCGACAATCAGCCCCAGCATTTT | CASSYEGLDNQPQHF | TRBJ1-5 | TRBV6-5 | - | many
TGTGCCACCAGTGATGGACAGGGGAAAAATGAAAAACTGTTTTTT | CATSDGQGKNEKLFF | TRBJ1-4 | TRBV24-1 | TRBD1 | many
TGTGCCAGCAGAAAGGCGGCGCCCCAAGAGACCCAGTACTTC | CASRKAAPQETQYF | TRBJ2-5 | TRBV6-2/TRBV6-3 | - | many
TGTGCCAGCAGCTTAGGGGTTTCCCTCCGACCAGGGGGGTCCTACGAGCAGTACTTC | CASSLGVSLRPGGSYEQYF | TRBJ2-7 | TRBV7-9 | - | many
TGCGCCAGCAGCCAAACCAACAGGGTATATTTCAATGAGCAGTTCTTC | CASSQTNRVYFNEQFF | TRBJ2-1 | TRBV4-1 | - | many
TGTGCCAGCAGTAAAGACCCCGGGATAGGCAATCAGCCCCAGCATTTT | CASSKDPGIGNQPQHF | TRBJ1-5 | TRBV27 | - | many
TGTGCCACCAGTGATCCGCGGACAGGGGATAGAGGTGGCTACACCTTC | CATSDPRTGDRGGYTF | TRBJ1-2 | TRBV24-1 | TRBD1 | many
TGCAGTGCTAGAGGCCCTGGGACTGAAGCTTTCTTT | CSARGPGTEAFF | TRBJ1-1 | TRBV20-1 | - | few
TGTGCCAGCAGTGGGGATCTGGGAGAGACCCAGTACTTC | CASSGDLGETQYF | TRBJ2-5 | TRBV2 | - | many
TGTGCCAGCAGTTACGAGGGAGGGCAGTTCTTC | CASSYEGGQFF | TRBJ2-1 | TRBV6-5 | - | many
TGTGCCAGCAGTTTTAGCGGGGGGGCAGATACGCAGTATTTT | CASSFSGGADTQYF | TRBJ2-3 | TRBV12-3/TRBV12-4 | TRBD2 | few
TGTGCCAGTAGTATCGGGGGACCCCACTACGAGCAGTACTTC | CASSIGGPHYEQYF | TRBJ2-7 | TRBV19 | - | many
TGTGCCAGCAGGAGGGGGCGCAACATTCAGTACTTC | CASRRGRNIQYF | TRBJ2-4 | TRBV6-5 | TRBD1 | many
TGTGCCAGCAGCTTAAATCAGGGGTTCGGAAACACCATATATTTT | CASSLNQGFGNTIYF | TRBJ1-3 | TRBV7-9 | - | many
TGCAGCGTGGGTGGATGGGGTTCCGGTGAGCAGTTCTTC | CSVGGWGSGEQFF | TRBJ2-1 | TRBV29-1 | - | many
TGTGCCATCAGCAATCTGAATGAGCAGTTCTTC | CAISNLNEQFF | TRBJ2-1 | TRBV10-3 | - | many
TGTGCCAGCAGATCAGACAGGGAGGTTAGAGGCGAAGCTTTCTTT | CASRSDREVRGEAFF | TRBJ1-1 | TRBV12-3/TRBV12-4 | TRBD1 | many
TGTGCCAGCTCACTGGGACAGCTAAACACAGATACGCAGTATTTT | CASSLGQLNTDTQYF | TRBJ2-3 | TRBV18 | TRBD1 | many
TGCAGTGCTCACCTTCCCCGACCTGAGATTAACTATGGCTACACCTTC | CSAHLPRPEINYGYTF | TRBJ1-2 | TRBV20-1 | - | many
TGTGCCAGCAGCTTCCAGGACTTTGGCAATGAGCAGTTCTTC | CASSFQDFGNEQFF | TRBJ2-1 | TRBV7-2 | - | few
TGTGCCACAGGCGGGGAGCTGTTTTTT | CATGGELFF | TRBJ2-2 | TRBV7-9 | - | many
TGTGCCAGCAGCTTAGGGCTAGGGCAGTACTTC | CASSLGLGQYF | TRBJ2-7 | TRBV7-2 | - | many
TGTGCCAGCAGTCGGACAGGGGGATGGTCTGGGGCCAACGTCCTGACTTTC | CASSRTGGWSGANVLTF | TRBJ2-6 | TRBV7-9 | TRBD1 | many
TGTGCCAGCAGCGAAGGGGTTGCGCTTTCTAACTATGGCTACACCTTC | CASSEGVALSNYGYTF | TRBJ1-2 | TRBV9 | - | many
TGTGCCAGCAGTCCCGGGACAGTAAGTACGTACGAGCAGTACTTC | CASSPGTVSTYEQYF | TRBJ2-7 | TRBV28 | TRBD1 | many
TGTGCCAGTAGGGGGAACCCTTGGTCGGGCGAGCAGTACTTC | CASRGNPWSGEQYF | TRBJ2-7 | TRBV19 | - | many
TGTGCCAGCAGCTTACAGGGGGCGAACACCGGGGAGCTGTTTTTT | CASSLQGANTGELFF | TRBJ2-2 | TRBV11-2 | TRBD1 | medium-sized
TGTGCCAGCAGTTACTCGGGCGCAGGGGGCGTAACCCTGAACACTGAAGCTTTCTTT | CASSYSGAGGVTLNTEAFF | TRBJ1-1 | TRBV6-5 | TRBD1 | many
TGTGCCAGCTCAGATTTAGATACGCAGTATTTT | CASSDLDTQYF | TRBJ2-3 | TRBV18 | - | many
TGTGCCAGCAGCTACCGGACAGGGATGAGCTCCTATAATTCACCCCTCCACTTT | CASSYRTGMSSYNSPLHF | TRBJ1-6 | TRBV5-6 | TRBD1 | many
TGTGCCAGCAGCGAAACGTTTAATTCACCCCTCCACTTT | CASSETFNSPLHF | TRBJ1-6 | TRBV7-2 | - | many
TGCAGCGTTGACAGGGTTCACGGAGAGACCCAGTACTTC | CSVDRVHGETQYF | TRBJ2-5 | TRBV29-1 | - | many
TGTGCCAGCAGCCAAGATTTAGTGTCCTACGAGCAGTACTTC | CASSQDLVSYEQYF | TRBJ2-7 | TRBV3-1 | - | many
TGTGCCAGCAGCGTCCTAGCGGGGGGGCCGGAGACCCAGTACTTC | CASSVLAGGPETQYF | TRBJ2-5 | TRBV7-2 | TRBD2 | -
TGTGCCAGCAGCCAAGACCTCCGATTAGACTACACCTTC | CASSQDLRLDYTF | TRBJ1-2 | TRBV3-1 | - | -
TGTGCCAGCCGACTTATCCGGGACAGGGATACCTACGAGCAGTACTTC | CASRLIRDRDTYEQYF | TRBJ2-7 | TRBV6-2/TRBV6-3 | TRBD1 | many
TGCGCCAGGTTGACAGGGGGCCACGAGCAGTACTTC | CARLTGGHEQYF | TRBJ2-7 | TRBV23-1 | TRBD1 | many
TGTGCCAGCAGTTTATTAGCGGGGGACCAAGAGACCCAGTACTTC | CASSLLAGDQETQYF | TRBJ2-5 | TRBV28 | TRBD2 | many
TGCAGTGCTAGATCTCATCTAGCTGAGCAGTTCTTC | CSARSHLAEQFF | TRBJ2-1 | TRBV20-1 | - | many
TGTGCCAGCAGCCCTGGACAGGGATGGGACACTGAAGCTTTCTTT | CASSPGQGWDTEAFF | TRBJ1-1 | TRBV7-3 | TRBD1 | many
TGTGCCAGCAGCTTAGAGTTAACTAGACTCCCAATCTACAATGAGCAGTTCTTC | CASSLELTRLPIYNEQFF | TRBJ2-1 | TRBV11-3 | - | many
TGTGCCAGCAGCAAATACGGCATGAGCACAGATACGCAGTATTTT | CASSKYGMSTDTQYF | TRBJ2-3 | TRBV7-2 | - | many
TGTGCCAGCAGTTACAACTCGGGTCAGCCCCAGCATTTT | CASSYNSGQPQHF | TRBJ1-5 | TRBV6-5 | - | few
TGTGCCAGCAGCTCAATTACTCCTTTCTTCCAGACAGCCTCCTACGAGCAGTACTTC | CASSSITPFFQTASYEQYF | TRBJ2-7 | TRBV6-2/TRBV6-3 | - | many
TGTGCCAGCAGCTTGGCCCAGGGGGGGAATGAAAAACTGTTTTTT | CASSLAQGGNEKLFF | TRBJ1-4 | TRBV5-6 | TRBD1 | many
TGCGCCAGCAGTGATCAGACGGGAACCGGGGAGCTGTTTTTT | CASSDQTGTGELFF | TRBJ2-2 | TRBV10-1 | - | many
TGTGCCAGCAGCTTGGCCCATACAGCGGGGGCCTCCAATGAGCAGTTCTTC | CASSLAHTAGASNEQFF | TRBJ2-1 | TRBV5-4 | TRBD2 | many
TGTGCCAGCAGCTTAACTGGGCCGGGACAGGGGTTCAGGGAGCAGTACTTC | CASSLTGPGQGFREQYF | TRBJ2-7 | TRBV7-2 | TRBD1 | many
TGTGCCAGCAGCTTGAAACAGAACACTGAAGCTTTCTTT | CASSLKQNTEAFF | TRBJ1-1 | TRBV5-8 | - | many
TGTGCCAGCAGTCTCGGTGTCGTGGACAGGGAGTACTTC | CASSLGVVDREYF | TRBJ2-5 | TRBV6-2/TRBV6-3 | TRBD1 | many